What follows are 25 T cell receptor beta chains derived from one specimen sequenced in a study of blood T cell repertoires in COVID-19. Only in-frame clones appear in the TCRdb table, and some are missing; sequencing was by immunoSEQ multiplex PCR. The sample has 200,000 to 250,000 clones, more than 80% seen once. Sequencing was done on a sample of PBMCs or T cells enriched from blood (not recorded which). These receptors all stem from a man between 60 and 75 years old who had recovered from COVID-19.

V and J are TRBV6-6 and TRBJ1-5; D is undetermined. V shed 10 bases and J shed 2 bases, with 9 bases lying between them. Germline CDR1 is MNHNY and CDR2 is SVGAGI (reference sequence). The CDR3 contains 12 residues. CDR3 residues: CATHPGNQPQHF. CDR3 bases: TGTGCCACCCACCCGGGCAATCAGCCCCAGCATTTT.

This chain joins TRBV10-3 and TRBJ1-1; TRBD1 matches at 9 bases. Looked up from germline, CDR1 is ENHRY and CDR2 is SYGVKD. The CDR3 has 17 amino acids. With 6 bases clipped from V and 1 base from J, the junction kept 12 bases outside the gene matches. DNA for the CDR3: TGTGCCATCAGACCGGGACAGGGTGTCTCCTGGAACACTGAAGCTTTCTTT. Protein sequence: CAIRPGQGVSWNTEAFF.

A single count supports this clone. The chain couples TRBV29-1 to TRBJ1-1; unclear D gene. From germline, CDR1 is SQVTM and CDR2 ANQGSEA. CDR3 length: 13 amino acids. The V and J ends lost 4 bases and 0 bases respectively, with 9 bases between them. The DNA for the CDR3 is TGCAGCGTTGTCGCCAGAATGAACACTGAAGCTTTCTTT. It yields the protein CSVVARMNTEAFF.

The J gene is TRBJ1-6, the V gene TRBV14; weak D call: TRBD1 (5 bases). V lost 1 base to trimming and J lost 7 bases, with 14 bases between them. The CDR3 totals 16 residues. Germline values: CDR1 SGHDN, CDR2 FVKESK. CDR3 DNA sequence: TGTGCCAGCAGCCAAGCAATGGGTTCAGGGAATTCACCCCTCCACTTT. It encodes CASSQAMGSGNSPLHF.

J is TRBJ1-1 and V is TRBV2; D gene ambiguous. This CDR3 has 12 residues. The germline V and J ends were trimmed by 4 bases and 5 bases, with 8 bases remaining between them. Germline-derived CDR1 and CDR2 are SNHLY and FYNNEI. CDR3 bases: TGTGCCAGCAGTGCTCGGGAGACTGAAGCTTTCTTT. It encodes CASSARETEAFF.

The gene calls are TRBV4-1 and TRBJ1-4, with TRBD1 matching 11 bases. This CDR3 has 16 residues. V dropped 3 bases and J dropped 4; count of bases not matched to a gene: 4. CDR1 is MGHRA, CDR2 YSYEKL, per germline. CDR3 nucleotide sequence: TGCGCCAGCAGCCAGGACAGGGGGCGGGATAATGAAAAACTGTTTTTT. Translated: CASSQDRGRDNEKLFF.

This clone was seen once. This chain connects TRBV4-2 to TRBJ1-2; tentative D call: TRBD1 (6 bases). Germline V gene lookup returns CDR1 LGHNA and CDR2 YNFKEQ. Trimming cost V 4 bases and J 1 base, with 7 bases left between them. The CDR3 runs 13 residues. The CDR3: CASSLQGNYGYTF. Here the CDR3 DNA reads TGTGCCAGCAGCCTACAGGGTAACTATGGCTACACCTTC.

The genes are TRBV29-1 and TRBJ2-2; D is perhaps TRBD1 (6 bases). Germline V CDR1 and CDR2: SQVTM, ANQGSEA. The CDR3 loop spans 12 amino acids. CDR3 protein: CSTGTRGGELFF. Here the CDR3 DNA reads TGCTCGACCGGGACACGGGGCGGGGAGCTGTTTTTT.

V gene TRBV2 combines with J gene TRBJ1-1; maybe TRBD1 (6 bases). The CDR3 consists of 13 residues. Germline values: CDR1 SNHLY, CDR2 FYNNEI. V was trimmed by 5 bases and J by 3 bases, leaving 10 bases between them. CDR3 protein: CASSTGWDTEAFF. The CDR3 DNA reads as TGTGCCAGCAGTACAGGGTGGGACACTGAAGCTTTCTTT. Based on the CDR3 plus reference TRBV2 and TRBJ1-1, the full variable domain is EPEVTQTPSHQVTQMGQEVILRCVPISNHLYFYWYRQILGQKVEFLVSFYNNEISEKSEIFDDQFSVERPDGSNFTLKIRSTKLEDSAMYFCASSTGWDTEAFFGQGTRLTVV.

The gene calls are TRBV7-3 and TRBJ2-7; D possibly corresponds to TRBD2 (6 bases). This CDR3 is 15 amino acids long. CDR1 is SGHTA and CDR2 is FQGTGA in the germline V gene. The V gene lost 2 bases and the J gene lost 0 bases, with 11 bases spanning the gap. CDR3: CASSLVSGASYEQYF. The CDR3 bases are TGTGCCAGCAGCTTAGTTAGCGGAGCCTCCTACGAGCAGTACTTC.

This clone was observed a handful of times. This chain uses TRBV4-2 with TRBJ2-7, with D possibly matching TRBD2 (7 bases). CDR1 and CDR2 (germline): LGHNA, YNFKEQ. V lost 4 bases and J lost 3, with 13 bases in between. This CDR3 is 14 amino acids long. The CDR3 region has the DNA TGTGCCAGCAGCCTTGGGGGGGGCCACTACGAGCAGTACTTC. It encodes CASSLGGGHYEQYF.

This clone was detected only a few times. The chain carries TRBV5-6 and TRBJ2-2; 7 nucleotides match TRBD1. Trimming cost V 8 bases and J 1 base; bases outside gene matches: 11. The CDR3 has 16 residues. The germline V gene has CDR1 SGHDT and CDR2 YYEEEE. CDR3 protein: CASKVQGNRNTGELFF. CDR3 sequence (DNA): TGTGCCAGTAAAGTACAGGGGAACCGGAACACCGGGGAGCTGTTTTTT. The full variable domain, rest sourced from reference TRBV5-6 and TRBJ2-2, is DAGVTQSPTHLIKTRGQQVTLRCSPKSGHDTVSWYQQALGQGPQFIFQYYEEEERQRGNFPDRFSGHQFPNYSSELNVNALLLGDSALYLCASKVQGNRNTGELFFGEGSRLTVL.

The chain is built from TRBV27 and TRBJ1-6, with a tentative D call TRBD1 (6 bases). The CDR3 has 17 residues. V lost 5 bases to trimming and J lost 5 bases, with 19 bases between them. Germline V CDR1 and CDR2: MNHEY, SMNVEV (reference sequence). CDR3 protein: CASSQPQGGGNNSPLHF. CDR3 nucleotide sequence: TGTGCCAGCAGTCAACCTCAAGGGGGAGGGAATAATTCACCCCTCCACTTT.

The gene calls are TRBV19 and TRBJ2-2; 7 bases are a match to TRBD1. Looked up from germline, CDR1 is LNHDA and CDR2 is SQIVND (reference sequence). V lost 6 bases to trimming and J lost 5 bases; unmatched junction nucleotides: 9. The CDR3 is made up of 15 amino acids. The DNA for the CDR3 is TGTGCCAGTAGGATGGGACAGAAGGTAACCGGGGAGCTGTTTTTT. Its protein product is CASRMGQKVTGELFF.

This rearrangement joins TRBV12-3 or TRBV12-4 to TRBJ1-2, with a possible D match to TRBD1 (6 bases). CDR3 length equals 13 residues. V lost 4 bases to trimming and J lost 7 bases, with 13 bases between them. The CDR3 nucleotides read TGTGCCAGCAGTTCACAGGGCAACGGTGGCTACACCTTC. As protein: CASSSQGNGGYTF.

J is TRBJ2-1 and V is TRBV11-2; TRBD2 might be the D (5 bases). V lost 4 bases and J lost 7, with 11 bases in between. Per germline, CDR1 SGHAT and CDR2 FQNNGV. There are 13 residues in the CDR3. The CDR3 loop reads CASSSTSSNEQFF. CDR3 DNA: TGTGCCAGCAGCTCAACTAGTTCAAATGAGCAGTTCTTC.

This clone has a handful of counts. The chain employs TRBV10-1 and TRBJ2-7, with TRBD1 as a possible D gene (6 bases). The CDR3 extends over 13 amino acids. Looked up from germline, CDR1 is WNHNN and CDR2 is SYGVQD (reference sequence). Trimming took 4 bases from V and 2 from J, leaving 9 bases between them. CDR3 nucleotides: TGCGCCAGCAGTGTGAACAGGGCCTACGAGCAGTACTTC. As protein: CASSVNRAYEQYF.

This sequence joins TRBV5-1 and TRBJ2-7; a weak D match, TRBD1 (5 bases). The CDR3 loop spans 14 amino acids. V lost 0 bases and J 2 bases, leaving 9 bases between the germline ends. The V gene's germline CDR1 is SGHRS and CDR2 YFSETQ. CDR3 DNA: TGCGCCAGCAGCTTGGGGGGCAGCACCTACGAGCAGTACTTC. Its protein product is CASSLGGSTYEQYF.

V is TRBV27 and J is TRBJ1-4, with D unresolved. Germline V gene lookup returns CDR1 MNHEY and CDR2 SMNVEV (reference sequence). The CDR3 covers 13 residues. With 5 bases removed from V and 2 bases from J, the gap between germline ends came to 6 bases. The CDR3 here is CASSPRTNEKLFF. In nucleotides, the CDR3 is TGTGCCAGCAGTCCTAGGACTAATGAAAAACTGTTTTTT.

The chain is built from TRBV10-2 and TRBJ2-1; 10 positions agree with TRBD2. Per germline, CDR1 WSHSY and CDR2 SAAADI. After removal of 0 bases from V and 7 bases from J, the junction contained 6 bases not matched to a gene. This CDR3 region has 16 residues. The CDR3 loop reads CASSESQAGGQNEQFF. The CDR3 nucleotides read TGCGCCAGCAGTGAGTCCCAAGCGGGGGGGCAGAATGAGCAGTTCTTC.

This clone was seen a handful of times. The gene calls are TRBV18 and TRBJ1-2, with a possible D match to TRBD1 (6 bases). The CDR3 extends over 17 amino acids. Trimming took off 5 bases at V and 4 bases at J, with 23 bases between the two ends. In germline, CDR1 is KGHSH, CDR2 LQKENI. CDR3 sequence reads: CASSDRRQEQMFYGYTF. CDR3 sequence (DNA): TGTGCCAGCTCAGATAGAAGACAGGAGCAAATGTTCTATGGCTACACCTTC.

The chain recombines TRBV5-4 with TRBJ2-1; perhaps TRBD2 as D (7 bases). V was pared by 1 base and J by 3 bases, with 14 bases between. The CDR3 totals 16 residues. Germline V gene sequence: CDR1 SGHNT, CDR2 YYREEE (reference sequence). CDR3 nucleotide sequence: TGTGCCAGCAGCTTGATGGGGGGGGGCGTCTACAATGAGCAGTTCTTC. It specifies CASSLMGGGVYNEQFF.

The chain employs TRBV7-2 and TRBJ2-7; 8 nucleotides align to TRBD1. CDR1 SGHTA and CDR2 FQGNSA come from the germline V gene. V was clipped by 6 bases and J by 2 bases; unmatched bases: 9. The length of the CDR3 is 15 residues. CDR3: CASREDRGFTYEQYF. The CDR3 DNA is TGTGCCAGCAGGGAAGACAGGGGATTTACCTACGAGCAGTACTTC.

The sample holds one count of this clone. The chain uses TRBV28 and TRBJ1-5; 9 nucleotides line up with TRBD1. Trimming cost V 3 bases and J 4 bases; bases outside gene matches: 7. The CDR3 runs 16 residues. Germline V gene lookup returns CDR1 MDHEN and CDR2 SYDVKM. CDR3: CASSFATGGVNQPQHF. Written as DNA, the CDR3 is TGTGCCAGCAGTTTCGCGACAGGGGGTGTGAATCAGCCCCAGCATTTT. Full variable domain (missing parts from reference TRBV28 and TRBJ1-5): DVKVTQSSRYLVKRTGEKVFLECVQDMDHENMFWYRQDPGLGLRLIYFSYDVKMKEKGDIPEGYSVSREKKERFSLILESASTNQTSMYLCASSFATGGVNQPQHFGDGTRLSIL.

The rearrangement joins TRBV15 to TRBJ2-1; no clear D gene. V dropped 0 bases and J dropped 4 bases, with 10 bases sitting between them. This CDR3 is built from 15 residues. CDR1 is LNHNV, CDR2 YYDKDF, per germline (reference sequence). This CDR3 reads CATSRDLQNYNEQFF. In DNA form, the CDR3 reads TGTGCCACCAGCAGAGATTTACAGAATTACAATGAGCAGTTCTTC.